Included here is one T cell receptor (beta chain) sequence, with context. With 60 Vbeta and 13 Jbeta primers, the PCR was carried out. Assay used: immunoSEQ multiplex PCR; TCRdb lists only in-frame clones, some missing. Here the sample spans around 94,000 clones, about three fifths being singletons. This entry is derived from a study of cytomegalovirus exposure and HLA in healthy donors. Trimming cost V 5 bases and J 14 bases, with 24 bases left between them. From germline, CDR1 is SEHNR and CDR2 FQNEAQ (reference sequence). The CDR3 contains 14 residues. This receptor was identified in a man aged 25-40 years in good health and CMV-seronegative. The J gene is TRBJ2-5, the V gene TRBV7-9; tentative D call: TRBD1 (6 bases). The material sequenced was PBMCs. The CDR3 DNA follows: TGTGCCAGCAGCCTTGAGGAACTCAGGGGTAGGATCTACTTC. It specifies CASSLEELRGRIYF.